This T cell receptor (beta chain) came from a study of blood T cell repertoires in COVID-19 (dated by TCRdb to between 2020 and 2021). About the study as a whole: Samples from collaborators originated in the United States, Italy and Spain and spanned both the acute and convalescent phases of COVID-19. A freely available public database, intended as a resource for researchers studying the immune response to SARS-CoV-2, is where the repertoires were released. The dataset comprised deeply sampled blood TCRbeta repertoires from subjects exposed to, actively infected with, or recovered from COVID-19. Samples came from the ongoing ImmuneRACE study (first 160 participants) plus 1,254 subjects from 6 global collaborators. Sample metadata almost always included a de-identified subject ID, COVID-19 status, age in years and sex. The material from the prospective study consisted of cDNA or gDNA derived from T cells, B-cell-depleted T cells, or PBMCs. HLA class I and class II types, where available, came from metadata supplied by the sample provider rather than from assay-based typing. What the authors observed across the whole study: Clinical and demographic metadata were provided uncurated, with the amount varying by source and participant.

TCRbeta CDR3 regions were amplified from genomic DNA by means of the immunoSEQ Assay, a bias-controlled multiplex PCR. The study's processing was this. Within the assay, amplification of reference gene primers was used to estimate how many nucleated cells each sample contained. To quantify the absolute abundance of each unique TCRbeta CDR3 rearrangement, sequence reads were collapsed and filtered. For each sample, productive Simpson clonality was calculated by taking the square root of Simpson's diversity index across productive rearrangements. The table was pulled from immuneACCESS by TCRdb, which kept in-frame rearrangements only. Such tables lose some clones; where checked, under half of the loss comes from unresolved V genes, and the rest has no known cause. Clone size and the V and J calls come from that table; the DNA yielded D and trimming. Recorded for this sample are over 150,000 clones; roughly nine tenths of them occurred a single time. Under 0.6% of the sample belongs to the ten largest clones.

As concerns this clone: Its antigen specificity is not known. Per-nucleotide qualities are absent, and no much larger clonotype sits a single base away.

The germline V gene (reference sequence) sets CDR1 to LNHDA and CDR2 to SQIVND. V gives up 6 bases and J gives up 1 base, and the segment between their germline ends measures 12 bases. From its cysteine to its phenylalanine, the CDR3 spans 14 amino acids. The entry retains the CDR3 DNA only, 42 bases that are in frame from base 1. Collaborating institutions collected whole blood in K2EDTA tubes following their own protocols. For TCRbeta analysis, collaborators shipped samples in one of three forms: frozen whole blood, isolated PBMCs, or DNA extracted from either of those sample types. The chain is made from TRBV19 and TRBJ1-1; possibly the D gene is TRBD1, per 6 matching bases. Material: peripheral blood. This TCR came from a man between 45 and 60 years old with acute or convalescent COVID-19. The DNA sequence is TGTGCCAGTAGACGTTGGGACAAGAACACTGAAGCTTTCTTT. It translates as CASRRWDKNTEAFF.